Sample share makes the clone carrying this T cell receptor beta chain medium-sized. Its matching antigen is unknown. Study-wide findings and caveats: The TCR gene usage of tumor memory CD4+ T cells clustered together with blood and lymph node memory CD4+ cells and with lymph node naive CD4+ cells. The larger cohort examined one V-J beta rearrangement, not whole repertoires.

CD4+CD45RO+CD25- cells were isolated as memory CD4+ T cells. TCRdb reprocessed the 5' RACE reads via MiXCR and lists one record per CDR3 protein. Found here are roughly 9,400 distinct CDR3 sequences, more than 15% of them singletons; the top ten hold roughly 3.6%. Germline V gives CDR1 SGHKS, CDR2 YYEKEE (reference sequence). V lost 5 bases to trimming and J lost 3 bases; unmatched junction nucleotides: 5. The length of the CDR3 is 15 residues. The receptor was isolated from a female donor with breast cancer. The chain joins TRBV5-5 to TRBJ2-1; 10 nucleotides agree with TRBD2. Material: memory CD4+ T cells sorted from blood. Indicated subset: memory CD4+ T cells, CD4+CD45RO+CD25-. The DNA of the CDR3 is TGTGCCAGCAGTCGCCTAGCGGGAGACTACAATGAGCAGTTCTTC. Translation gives CASSRLAGDYNEQFF.